This TCR beta chain was recorded in a study of metastatic and nonmetastatic thyroid tumors. About the study: Repertoires from blood and tumor or nodule tissue of malignant and benign thyroid patients were compared.

Germline V gives CDR1 SGHTA, CDR2 FQGTGA. CDR3 length equals 13 residues. Trimming took off 1 base at V and 5 bases at J, with 8 bases between the two ends. Each patient came to thyroid surgery without any prior treatment (of any kind). In the study's own analysis: Built for papillary thyroid cancer, a distant-metastasis classifier drew on CDR3 differences across clinicopathological groups. TCRdb reassembled clones from the PCR reads with MiXCR. These V and J calls rely on TCRdb rather than the paper's analysis. Seen here are more than 25,000 clones, 7% to 8% observed once, and the top ten hold about 45%. General study points: The study reportedly found significantly higher TCR beta diversity in malignant thyroid tumors than benign nodules, in blood and tumor.

This clone was seen many times. Antigen unknown. The specimen was blood. The clonotype originates from a female donor with papillary thyroid cancer or a benign thyroid nodule (not recorded which). Some clones in this sample may be carry-over from other donors' samples. The gene calls are TRBV7-3 and TRBJ2-5; no firm D call. CDR3 nucleotide sequence: TGTGCCAGCAGCTTAAACGGGCGGGAGACCCAGTACTTC. This translates into CASSLNGRETQYF.